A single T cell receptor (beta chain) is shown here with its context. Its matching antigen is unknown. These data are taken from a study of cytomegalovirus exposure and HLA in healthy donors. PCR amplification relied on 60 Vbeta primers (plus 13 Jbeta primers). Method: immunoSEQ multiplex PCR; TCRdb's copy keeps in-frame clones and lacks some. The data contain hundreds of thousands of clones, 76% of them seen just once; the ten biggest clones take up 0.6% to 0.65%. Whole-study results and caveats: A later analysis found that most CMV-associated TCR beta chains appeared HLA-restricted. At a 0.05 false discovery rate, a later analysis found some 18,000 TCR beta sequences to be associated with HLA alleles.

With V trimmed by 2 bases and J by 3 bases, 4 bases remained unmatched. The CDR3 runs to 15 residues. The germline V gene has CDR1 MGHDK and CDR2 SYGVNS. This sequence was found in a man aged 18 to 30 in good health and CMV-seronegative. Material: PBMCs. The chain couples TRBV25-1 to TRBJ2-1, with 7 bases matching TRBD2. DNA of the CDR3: TGTGCCAGCAGTGAAGGGGAGGGATTCTACAATGAGCAGTTCTTC. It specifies CASSEGEGFYNEQFF.